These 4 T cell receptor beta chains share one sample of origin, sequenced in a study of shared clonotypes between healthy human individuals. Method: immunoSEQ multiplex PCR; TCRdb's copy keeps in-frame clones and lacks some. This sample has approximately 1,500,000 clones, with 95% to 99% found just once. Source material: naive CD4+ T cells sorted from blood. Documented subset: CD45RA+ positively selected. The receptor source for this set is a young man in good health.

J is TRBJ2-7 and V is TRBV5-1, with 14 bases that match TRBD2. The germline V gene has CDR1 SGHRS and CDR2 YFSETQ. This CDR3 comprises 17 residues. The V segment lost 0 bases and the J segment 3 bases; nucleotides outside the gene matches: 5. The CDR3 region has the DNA TGCGCCAGCAGCTTGGGACTAGCGGGAGGGTCACACTACGAGCAGTACTTC. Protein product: CASSLGLAGGSHYEQYF.

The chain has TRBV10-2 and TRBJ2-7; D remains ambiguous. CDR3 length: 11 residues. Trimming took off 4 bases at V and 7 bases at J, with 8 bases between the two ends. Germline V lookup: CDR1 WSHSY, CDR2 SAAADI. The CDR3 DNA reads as TGCGCCAGCAGTGTAGCAGGAGAGCAGTACTTC. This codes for CASSVAGEQYF.

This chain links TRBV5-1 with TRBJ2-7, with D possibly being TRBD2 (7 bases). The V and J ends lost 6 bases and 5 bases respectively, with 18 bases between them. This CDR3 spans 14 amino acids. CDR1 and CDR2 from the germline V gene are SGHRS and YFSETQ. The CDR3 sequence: CASNERGGADEQYF. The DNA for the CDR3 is TGCGCCAGCAATGAAAGGGGGGGCGCCGACGAGCAGTACTTC. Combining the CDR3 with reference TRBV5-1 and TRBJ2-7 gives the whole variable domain KAGVTQTPRYLIKTRGQQVTLSCSPISGHRSVSWYQQTPGQGLQFLFEYFSETQRNKGNFPGRFSGRQFSNSRSEMNVSTLELGDSALYLCASNERGGADEQYFGPGTRLTVT.

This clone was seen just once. As DNA, the CDR3 is TGTGCCAGCAGCTTAGATGCTGGGGCCAACGTCCTGACTTTC. Translated, it gives CASSLDAGANVLTF. The V gene is TRBV11-2, the J gene TRBJ2-6, with D unclear. This CDR3 contains 14 residues. CDR1 and CDR2 (germline): SGHAT, FQNNGV. V lost 0 bases to trimming and J lost 2 bases, with 2 bases between them. Together with reference TRBV11-2 and TRBJ2-6, the CDR3 gives the full variable domain: EAGVAQSPRYKIIEKRQSVAFWCNPISGHATLYWYQQILGQGPKLLIQFQNNGVVDDSQLPKDRFSAERLKGVDSTLKIQPAKLEDSAVYLCASSLDAGANVLTFGAGSRLTVL.